The rows below give T cell receptor beta chains drawn from one sample of a study of Ad26.COV2.S vaccination and SARS-CoV-2 variants. TCRdb's copy holds only in-frame clones and misses some; the assay was immunoSEQ multiplex PCR. The table lists 400,000 to 450,000 clones, about 90% of them singletons. The specimen comprised peripheral blood, sampled in a trial of Ad26.COV2.S vaccine versus placebo. The receptors originated from a person aged 18 to 59 who received the Ad26.COV2.S COVID-19 vaccine or a placebo. The CDR3 runs from the conserved cysteine through the conserved F or W. The D gene is left open where the match is weak. Clone size is stated in some rows and not others, as once, few, many or a class when expanded.

j_gene	d_gene	abundance	v_gene	CDR3aa	CDR3nt
TRBJ1-4	.	.	TRBV5-4	CASSFQGGEKLFF	TGTGCCAGCAGCTTTCAGGGAGGAGAAAAACTGTTTTTT
TRBJ1-1	.	.	TRBV19	CASRIGNPGLPWEAFF	TGTGCCAGTAGAATTGGAAACCCGGGACTCCCTTGGGAAGCTTTCTTT
TRBJ1-2	.	.	TRBV5-4	CASSDRDMYWLHGYTF	TGTGCCAGCAGCGACCGGGACATGTACTGGTTACATGGCTACACCTTC
TRBJ1-1	.	.	TRBV23-1	CASTQRQAFF	TGCGCCAGCACGCAGCGACAAGCTTTCTTT
TRBJ2-3	TRBD1	.	TRBV18	CASSPTAGGGLTDTQYF	TGTGCCAGCTCACCAACGGCAGGGGGCGGGCTCACAGATACGCAGTATTTT
TRBJ1-2	.	many	TRBV5-6	CASSLTGYGYTF	TGTGCCAGCAGTCTCACAGGGTATGGCTACACCTTC
TRBJ2-1	.	.	TRBV5-1	CASSTTGNEQFF	TGCGCCAGCAGCACGACGGGGAATGAGCAGTTCTTC
TRBJ2-3	.	.	TRBV7-2	CASSPDMAGGTDTQYF	TGTGCCAGCAGTCCCGACATGGCAGGCGGCACAGATACGCAGTATTTT
TRBJ2-3	TRBD2	.	TRBV7-2	CASSLVTSGTDTQYF	TGTGCCAGCAGCTTAGTGACTAGCGGCACAGATACGCAGTATTTT
TRBJ2-7	TRBD2	.	TRBV5-6	CASSLGAGGPYEQYF	TGTGCCAGCAGCTTGGGAGCGGGGGGCCCCTACGAGCAGTACTTC
TRBJ1-5	TRBD1	.	TRBV9	CASSAQGAYQPQHF	TGTGCCAGCAGCGCCCAGGGGGCCTATCAGCCCCAGCATTTT
TRBJ1-1	.	.	TRBV5-5	CASSLSVNSYAFF	TGTGCCAGCAGCTTGTCCGTCAACTCTTATGCTTTCTTT
TRBJ1-6	.	.	TRBV7-8	CASSLQARNSPLHF	TGTGCCAGCAGCTTACAGGCCCGTAATTCACCCCTCCACTTT
TRBJ1-4	.	few	TRBV12-3/TRBV12-4	CASSLGSEKLFF	TGTGCCAGCAGTTTAGGGTCGGAAAAACTGTTTTTT
TRBJ2-4	TRBD1	.	TRBV6-1	CASSERSGQGRSSKNIQYF	TGTGCCAGCAGTGAGAGGTCGGGACAGGGTCGAAGTTCCAAAAACATTCAGTACTTC
TRBJ1-1	.	once	TRBV18	CASSPSQGNTEAFF	TGTGCCAGCTCACCAAGCCAGGGGAACACTGAAGCTTTCTTT
TRBJ2-3	.	.	TRBV7-9	CASIRGFRDTQYF	TGTGCCAGTATCAGGGGCTTTAGGGATACGCAGTATTTT
TRBJ2-5	.	.	TRBV12-5	CASSPSGGLVETQYF	TGTGCTAGCTCCCCGAGTGGGGGCTTGGTAGAGACCCAGTACTTC
TRBJ2-7	.	.	TRBV19	CASSIVDSMGYEQYF	TGTGCCAGTAGTATAGTCGACAGTATGGGCTACGAGCAGTACTTC
TRBJ2-2	.	.	TRBV19	CASSWTGELFF	TGTGCCAGTAGTTGGACCGGGGAGCTGTTTTTT
TRBJ2-1	.	.	TRBV6-1	CASSEALRGFGNEQFF	TGTGCCAGCAGTGAAGCGCTTCGGGGTTTTGGTAATGAGCAGTTCTTC
TRBJ2-3	.	.	TRBV5-6	CASSLGRGRGSTDTQYF	TGTGCCAGCAGCTTGGGGAGGGGGCGCGGGAGCACAGATACGCAGTATTTT
TRBJ2-5	.	.	TRBV9	CASSGGGSPQETQYF	TGTGCCAGCAGCGGAGGGGGGTCCCCCCAAGAGACCCAGTACTTC